This TCR beta chain is drawn from a study of T cells expressing NK-cell markers. As for the study in general: Seven sequenced donors out of eight were HCMV-seropositive, one seronegative.

One entry per CDR3 protein, without DNA, is what TCRdb gives after re-calling the 5' RACE reads. The sample totals about 120,000 distinct CDR3 sequences. Germline V CDR1 and CDR2: SGHRS, YFSETQ. The CDR3 is made up of 15 amino acids. The V call is TRBV5-1, the J call TRBJ1-1; with no DNA, the TCRdb D assignment of TRBD1 cannot be verified. The sample consisted of blood T cells: a sorted CD56 or NKG2C T cell subset, CD4+ or CD8+ T cells, or bulk PBMC T cells (not recorded which). The sequence was obtained from a woman between 18 and 69 years old in good health. CDR3 residues: CASSLHGGLGDLTFF.